This TCR beta chain was sequenced during a study of blood T cell repertoires in COVID-19. Study details: Italy, Spain and the United States were the sources of the convalescent and acute COVID-19 samples.

Per the study methods: Amplification with reference gene primers provided the estimates of nucleated cell counts. Produced via immunoSEQ multiplex PCR; TCRdb's table is partial and in-frame only. Clone size and the V and J calls come from that table; the DNA yielded D and trimming. Of some 77,000 clones in the sample, approximately 80% were seen once. This clone was seen once. The CDR3 sequence is 15 residues long. Germline V gives CDR1 SNHLY, CDR2 FYNNEI. V was pared by 5 bases and J by 5 bases, with 10 bases of the junction left unmatched. Sequencing was performed on peripheral blood. The clonotype originates from a woman in her 70s with acute or convalescent COVID-19. The chain has TRBV2 and TRBJ1-2, with 8 nucleotides matching TRBD1. For the CDR3, the DNA is TGTGCCAGCAGTCAAGGGACAGGCCAAAGTTATGGCTACACCTTC. Protein product: CASSQGTGQSYGYTF.